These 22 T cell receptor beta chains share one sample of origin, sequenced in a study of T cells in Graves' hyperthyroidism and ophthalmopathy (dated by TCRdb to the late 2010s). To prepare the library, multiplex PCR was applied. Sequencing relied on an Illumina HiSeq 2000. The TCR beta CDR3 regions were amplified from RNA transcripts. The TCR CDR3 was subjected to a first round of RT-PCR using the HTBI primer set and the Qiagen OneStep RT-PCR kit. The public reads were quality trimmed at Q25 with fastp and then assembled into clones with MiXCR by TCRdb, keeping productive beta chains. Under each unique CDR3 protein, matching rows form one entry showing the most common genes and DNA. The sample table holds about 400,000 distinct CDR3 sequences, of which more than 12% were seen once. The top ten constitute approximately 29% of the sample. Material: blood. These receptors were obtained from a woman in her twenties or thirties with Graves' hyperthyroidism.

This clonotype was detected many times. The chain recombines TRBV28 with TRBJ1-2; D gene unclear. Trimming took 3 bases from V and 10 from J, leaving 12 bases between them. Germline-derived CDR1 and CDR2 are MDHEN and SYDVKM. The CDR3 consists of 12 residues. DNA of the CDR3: TGTGCCAGCAGTTTGGCCGGGGAGCTCTACACCTTC. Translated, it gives CASSLAGELYTF.

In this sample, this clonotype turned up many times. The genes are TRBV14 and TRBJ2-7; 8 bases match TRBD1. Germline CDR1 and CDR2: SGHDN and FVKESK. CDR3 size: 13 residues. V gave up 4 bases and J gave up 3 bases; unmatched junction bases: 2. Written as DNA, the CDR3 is TGTGCCAGCAGCCGGGACAGGCACTACGAGCAGTACTTC. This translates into CASSRDRHYEQYF.

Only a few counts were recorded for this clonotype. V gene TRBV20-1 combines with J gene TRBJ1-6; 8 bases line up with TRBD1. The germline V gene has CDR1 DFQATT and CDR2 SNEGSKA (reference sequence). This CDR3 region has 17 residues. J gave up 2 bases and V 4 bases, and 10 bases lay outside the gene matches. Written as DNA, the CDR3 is TGCAGTGCTAAAGAACGGGGACAGGACCCCTATAATTCACCCCTCCACTTT. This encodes CSAKERGQDPYNSPLHF.

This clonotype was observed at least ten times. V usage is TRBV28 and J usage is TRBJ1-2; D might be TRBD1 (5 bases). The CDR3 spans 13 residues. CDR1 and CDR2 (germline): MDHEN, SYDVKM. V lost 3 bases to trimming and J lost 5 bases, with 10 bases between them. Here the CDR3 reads CASSFRAGYGYTF. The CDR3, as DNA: TGTGCCAGCAGTTTCAGGGCTGGGTATGGCTACACCTTC.

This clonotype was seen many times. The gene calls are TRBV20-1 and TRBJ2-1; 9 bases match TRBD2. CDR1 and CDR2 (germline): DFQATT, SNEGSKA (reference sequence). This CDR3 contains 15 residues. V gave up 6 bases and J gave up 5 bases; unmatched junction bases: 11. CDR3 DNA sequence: TGCAGTGCAGACCCCGGGACTAGCCTTAACAATGAGCAGTTCTTC. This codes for CSADPGTSLNNEQFF.

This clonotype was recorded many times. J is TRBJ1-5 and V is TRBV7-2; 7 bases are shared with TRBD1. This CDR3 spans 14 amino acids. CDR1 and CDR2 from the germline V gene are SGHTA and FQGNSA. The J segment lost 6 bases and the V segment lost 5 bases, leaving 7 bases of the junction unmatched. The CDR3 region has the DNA TGTGCCAGCAGCACCTCAAACAGGGGTCAGCCCCAGCATTTT. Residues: CASSTSNRGQPQHF.

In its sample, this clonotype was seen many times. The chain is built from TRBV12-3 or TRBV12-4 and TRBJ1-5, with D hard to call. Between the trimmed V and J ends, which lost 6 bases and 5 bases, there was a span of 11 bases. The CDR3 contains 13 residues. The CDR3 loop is CASSLTGYQPQHF. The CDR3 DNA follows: TGTGCCAGCAGCCTTACGGGGTATCAGCCCCAGCATTTT.

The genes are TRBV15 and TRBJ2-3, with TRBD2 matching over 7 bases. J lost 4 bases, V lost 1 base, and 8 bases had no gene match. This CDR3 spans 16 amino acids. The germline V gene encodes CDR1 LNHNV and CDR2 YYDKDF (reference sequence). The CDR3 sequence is CATSRAGGVLADTQYF. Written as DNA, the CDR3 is TGTGCCACCAGCAGAGCGGGAGGAGTTTTGGCAGATACGCAGTATTTT.

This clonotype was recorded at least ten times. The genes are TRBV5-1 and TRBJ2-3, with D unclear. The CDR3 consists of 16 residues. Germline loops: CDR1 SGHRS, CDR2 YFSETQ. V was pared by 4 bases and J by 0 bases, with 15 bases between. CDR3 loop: CASSPNIPTSTDTQYF. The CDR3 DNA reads TGCGCCAGCAGCCCAAACATCCCTACTAGCACAGATACGCAGTATTTT.

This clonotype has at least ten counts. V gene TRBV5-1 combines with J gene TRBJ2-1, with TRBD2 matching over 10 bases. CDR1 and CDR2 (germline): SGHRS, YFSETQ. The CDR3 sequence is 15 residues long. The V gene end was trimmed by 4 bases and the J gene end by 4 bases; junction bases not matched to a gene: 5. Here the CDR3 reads CASSPSGSLYNEQFF. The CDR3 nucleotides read TGCGCCAGCAGCCCTAGCGGGAGTTTGTACAATGAGCAGTTCTTC. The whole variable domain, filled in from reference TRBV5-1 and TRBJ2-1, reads KAGVTQTPRYLIKTRGQQVTLSCSPISGHRSVSWYQQTPGQGLQFLFEYFSETQRNKGNFPGRFSGRQFSNSRSEMNVSTLELGDSALYLCASSPSGSLYNEQFFGPGTRLTVL.

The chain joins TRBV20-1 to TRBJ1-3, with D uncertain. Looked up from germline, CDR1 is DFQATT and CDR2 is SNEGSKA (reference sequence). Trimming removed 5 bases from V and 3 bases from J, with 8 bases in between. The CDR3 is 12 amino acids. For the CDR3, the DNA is TGCAGTGCTTCGGGGTTTGGAAACACCATATATTTT. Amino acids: CSASGFGNTIYF.

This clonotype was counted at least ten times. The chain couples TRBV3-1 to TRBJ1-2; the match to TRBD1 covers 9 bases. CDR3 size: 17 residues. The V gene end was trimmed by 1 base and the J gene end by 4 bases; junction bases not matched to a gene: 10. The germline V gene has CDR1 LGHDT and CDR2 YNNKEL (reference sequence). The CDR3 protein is CASSQALLETGGYGYTF. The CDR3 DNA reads TGTGCCAGCAGCCAAGCCCTACTAGAGACAGGGGGCTATGGCTACACCTTC.

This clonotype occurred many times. The CDR3 loop reads CASSLGQAMSTDTQYF. CDR3 sequence (DNA): TGTGCCAGCAGTTTGGGACAGGCGATGAGCACAGATACGCAGTATTTT. This chain connects TRBV27 to TRBJ2-3; 8 bases are a match to TRBD1. The CDR3 loop spans 16 amino acids. The germline gives CDR1 MNHEY, CDR2 SMNVEV (reference sequence). V gave up 3 bases and J gave up 0 bases; unmatched junction bases: 5.

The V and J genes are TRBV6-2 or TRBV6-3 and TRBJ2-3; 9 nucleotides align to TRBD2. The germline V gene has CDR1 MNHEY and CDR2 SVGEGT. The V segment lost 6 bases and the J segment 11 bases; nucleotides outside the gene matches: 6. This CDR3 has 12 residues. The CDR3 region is CASSGLALRQYF. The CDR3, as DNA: TGTGCCAGCAGCGGACTAGCGCTAAGGCAGTATTTT.

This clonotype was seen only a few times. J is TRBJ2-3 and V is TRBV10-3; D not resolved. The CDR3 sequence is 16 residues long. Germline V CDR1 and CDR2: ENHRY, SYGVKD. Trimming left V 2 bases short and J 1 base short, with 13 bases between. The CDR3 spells CAISEGLKTRTDTQYF. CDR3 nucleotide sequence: TGTGCCATCAGTGAGGGTCTGAAAACACGCACAGATACGCAGTATTTT.

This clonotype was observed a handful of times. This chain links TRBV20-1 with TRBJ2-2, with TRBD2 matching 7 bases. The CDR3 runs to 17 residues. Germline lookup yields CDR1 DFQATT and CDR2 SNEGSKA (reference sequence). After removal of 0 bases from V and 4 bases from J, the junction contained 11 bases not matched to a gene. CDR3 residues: CSARDPRGEGATGELFF. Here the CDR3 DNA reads TGCAGTGCTAGAGATCCCCGGGGGGAGGGCGCCACCGGGGAGCTGTTTTTT.

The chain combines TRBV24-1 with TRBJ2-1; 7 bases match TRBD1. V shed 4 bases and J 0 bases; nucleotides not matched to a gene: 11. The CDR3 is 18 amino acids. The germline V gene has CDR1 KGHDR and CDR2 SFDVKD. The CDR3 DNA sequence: TGTGCCACCAGTGAGACCCCTCCCGGGACAGCCTCCTACAATGAGCAGTTCTTC. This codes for CATSETPPGTASYNEQFF.

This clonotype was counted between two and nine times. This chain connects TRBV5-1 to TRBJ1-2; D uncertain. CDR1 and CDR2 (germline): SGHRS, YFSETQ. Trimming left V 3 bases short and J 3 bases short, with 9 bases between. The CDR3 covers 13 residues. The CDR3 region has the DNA TGCGCCAGCAGCTACTCGGCTGACTATGGCTACACCTTC. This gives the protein CASSYSADYGYTF.

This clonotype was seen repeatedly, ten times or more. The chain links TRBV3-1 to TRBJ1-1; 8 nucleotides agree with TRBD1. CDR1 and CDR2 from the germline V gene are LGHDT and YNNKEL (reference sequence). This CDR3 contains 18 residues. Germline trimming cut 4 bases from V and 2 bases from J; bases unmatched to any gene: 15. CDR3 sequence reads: CASSLWGGTGRTNTEAFF. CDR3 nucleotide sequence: TGTGCCAGCAGCCTTTGGGGTGGGACAGGACGCACCAACACTGAAGCTTTCTTT. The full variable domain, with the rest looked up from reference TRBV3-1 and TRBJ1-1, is DTAVSQTPKYLVTQMGNDKSIKCEQNLGHDTMYWYKQDSKKFLKIMFSYNNKELIINETVPNRFSPKSPDKAHLNLHINSLELGDSAVYFCASSLWGGTGRTNTEAFFGQGTRLTVV.

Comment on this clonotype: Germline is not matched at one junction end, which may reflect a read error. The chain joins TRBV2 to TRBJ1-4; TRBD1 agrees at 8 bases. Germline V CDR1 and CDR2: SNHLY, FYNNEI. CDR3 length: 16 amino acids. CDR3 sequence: CASSDVVTGANEKLCF. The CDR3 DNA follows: TGTGCCAGCAGCGACGTAGTGACAGGGGCCAATGAAAAACTGTGTTTT.

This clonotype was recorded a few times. Here the CDR3 DNA reads TGTGCCAGCAGTTATTCGATAGGGGGGGTGCCCCAGCATTTT. Translation gives CASSYSIGGVPQHF. The V and J genes are TRBV6-6 and TRBJ1-5; tentatively, D is TRBD1 (6 bases). Looked up from germline, CDR1 is MNHNY and CDR2 is SVGAGI (reference sequence). V lost 3 bases and J 9 bases, leaving 15 bases between the germline ends. CDR3 length equals 14 residues.

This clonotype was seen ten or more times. The CDR3 region has the DNA TGTGCCAGCAGTCTTGCGACCGTAATGAACACTGAAGCTTTCTTT. The encoded protein is CASSLATVMNTEAFF. The chain carries TRBV6-1 and TRBJ1-1; D unclear. The CDR3 consists of 15 residues. CDR1 is MNHNS, CDR2 SASEGT, per germline. V shed 5 bases and J shed 0 bases, with 13 bases lying between them.